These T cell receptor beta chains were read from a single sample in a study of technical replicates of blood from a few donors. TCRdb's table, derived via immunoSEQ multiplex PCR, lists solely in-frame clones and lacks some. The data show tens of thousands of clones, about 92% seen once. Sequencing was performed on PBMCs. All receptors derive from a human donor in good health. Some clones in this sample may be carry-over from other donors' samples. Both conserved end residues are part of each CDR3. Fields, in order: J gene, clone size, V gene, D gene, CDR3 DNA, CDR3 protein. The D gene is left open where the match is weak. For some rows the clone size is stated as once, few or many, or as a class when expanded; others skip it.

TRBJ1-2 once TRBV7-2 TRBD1 TGTGCCAGCAGCTTAGGGACAGGGGGAGTCTATGGCTACACCTTC CASSLGTGGVYGYTF
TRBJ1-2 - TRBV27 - TGTGCCAATATCCTACGGGAGGCTTGCTACACCTTC CANILREACYTF
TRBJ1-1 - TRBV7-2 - TGTGCCAGCAGCTTAATCTACGGCGGGAACACTGAAGCTTTCTTT CASSLIYGGNTEAFF
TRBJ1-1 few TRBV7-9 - TGTGCCAGCATACAGGACGTGGGAGGAGAAGCTTTCTTT CASIQDVGGEAFF
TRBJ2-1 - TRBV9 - TGTGCCAGCAGCGTAGATTTAGACAATGAGCAGTTCTTC CASSVDLDNEQFF
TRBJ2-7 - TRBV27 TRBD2 TGTGCCAGCGCTGGGGCTAGCGGGGCGAATTTAGAGCAGTACTTC CASAGASGANLEQYF
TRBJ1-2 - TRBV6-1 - TGTGCCAGCAGCCCAAACAGGGTTCATGGCTACACCTTC CASSPNRVHGYTF
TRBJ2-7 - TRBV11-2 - TGTGCCAGCAGCCCCGGACGGACTGCCTACGAGCAGTACTTC CASSPGRTAYEQYF
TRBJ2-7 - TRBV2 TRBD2 TGTGCCAGTGACGGGGTAGCGGGAGGGCCGTACGAGCAGTACTTC CASDGVAGGPYEQYF
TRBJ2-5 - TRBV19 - TGTGCCAGTAGTATATCGGGGGGCTTTCGAGAGACCCAGTACTTC CASSISGGFRETQYF
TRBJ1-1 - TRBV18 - TGTGCCAGCTCACTTACTACCGGGACTTTGCATGGGAACACTGAAGCTTTCTTT CASSLTTGTLHGNTEAFF
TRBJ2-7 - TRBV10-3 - TGTGCCATCCAGGAACAGGGAGACGAGCAGTACTTC CAIQEQGDEQYF
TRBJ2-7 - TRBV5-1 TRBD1 TGCGCCAGCAGGCAAGCCCCGGGACAGGGCTACGAGCAGTACTTC CASRQAPGQGYEQYF
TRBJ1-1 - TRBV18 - TGTGCCAGCTCACCCGGAGGGATCAGGAACACTGAAGCTTTCTTT CASSPGGIRNTEAFF
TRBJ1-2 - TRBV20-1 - TGCAGTGCTAGCCTGCAGTATGGCTACACCTTC CSASLQYGYTF
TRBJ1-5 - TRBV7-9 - TGTGCCAGCAGCTTAGAAATCAGTGGTCCCCGCAATCAGCCCCAGCATTTT CASSLEISGPRNQPQHF
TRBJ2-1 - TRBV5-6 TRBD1 TGTGCCAGCAGCCCGACAGGGTACAATGAGCAGTTCTTC CASSPTGYNEQFF
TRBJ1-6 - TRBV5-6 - TGTGCCAGCAGCGGGCTTGGCAGCAGCTCCTATAATTCACCCCTCCACTTT CASSGLGSSSYNSPLHF
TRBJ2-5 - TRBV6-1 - TGTGCCAGCAGTGATACCTTACCCACACCGTACCAAGAGACCCAGTACTTC CASSDTLPTPYQETQYF
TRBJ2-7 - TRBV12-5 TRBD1 TGTGCTAGTGGTTGGGGGACAGGGGGTCAGTACTTC CASGWGTGGQYF
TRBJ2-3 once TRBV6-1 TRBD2 TGTGCCAGCAGTGACGATAGCGGGTTTACAGATACGCAGTATTTT CASSDDSGFTDTQYF
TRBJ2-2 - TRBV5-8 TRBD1 TGTGCCAGCAGCTTGAGATACGGGACAGGGCACACCGGGGAGCTGTTTTTT CASSLRYGTGHTGELFF
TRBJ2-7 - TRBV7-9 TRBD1 TGTGCCAGCAGCTCGCAGGGGGACTACGAGCAGTACTTC CASSSQGDYEQYF
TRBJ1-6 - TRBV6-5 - TGTGCCAGCAGTCTAGGGGCCTATAATTCACCCCTCCACTTT CASSLGAYNSPLHF
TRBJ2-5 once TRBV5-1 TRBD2 TGCGCCAGCAAACCGGGACTAGCGGGAGGGCAGACCCAGTACTTC CASKPGLAGGQTQYF
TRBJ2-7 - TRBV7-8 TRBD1 TGTGCCAGCAGTTTCGGGAGGGACAGGGGAACCTACGAGCAGTACTTC CASSFGRDRGTYEQYF
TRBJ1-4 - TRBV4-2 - TGTGCCAGCAGCCAAGACGAGCTGGAAAAACTGTTTTTT CASSQDELEKLFF
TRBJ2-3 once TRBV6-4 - TGTGCCAGCAGTGACGTCGCGGGGACAGATACGCAGTATTTT CASSDVAGTDTQYF
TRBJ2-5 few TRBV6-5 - TGTGCCAGCAGTTACTCGCAGGGTGTAAAGACCCAGTACTTC CASSYSQGVKTQYF
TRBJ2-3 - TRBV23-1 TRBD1 TGCGCCAGCAGGGACAGGGCCACAGATACGCAGTATTTT CASRDRATDTQYF
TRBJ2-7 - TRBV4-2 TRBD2 TGTGCCAGCAGCCAGGGTACTAGCGCCGAGGGGTACGAGCAGTACTTC CASSQGTSAEGYEQYF
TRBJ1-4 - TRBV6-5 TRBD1 TGTGCCAGCAGTTACTCCTCGACAGGGCGAAATGAAAAACTGTTTTTT CASSYSSTGRNEKLFF
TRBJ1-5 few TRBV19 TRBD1 TGTGCCAGTATCCCGAGGATTACCGGGACAGCATATCAGCCCCAGCATTTT CASIPRITGTAYQPQHF
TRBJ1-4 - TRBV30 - TGTGCCTGGAGCTTGGGAGGGGAACTGGAAAAACTGTTTTTT CAWSLGGELEKLFF
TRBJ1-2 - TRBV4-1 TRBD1 TGCGCCAGCAGCCAAGAAAGCACAGGGGCCTATGGCTACACCTTC CASSQESTGAYGYTF
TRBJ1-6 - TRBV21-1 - TGTGCCAGCAGCAAACAGACAGGGTACCGGCCTAGCTCCTATAATTCACCCCTCCACTTT CASSKQTGYRPSSYNSPLHF
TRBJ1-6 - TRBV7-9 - TGTGCCAGCAGCTTATCCTTGACAATAGGTTCACCCCTCCACTTT CASSLSLTIGSPLHF
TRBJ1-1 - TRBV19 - TGTGCCACCCTGAGCCCCAGGGGTGAAGCTTTCTTT CATLSPRGEAFF
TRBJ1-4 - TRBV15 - TGTGCCACCAGCAGAGAACAGGGCCCTAATGAAAAACTGTTTTTT CATSREQGPNEKLFF
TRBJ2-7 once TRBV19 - TGTGCCAGTAGTATAGTCCAAGGCAGGGCCTACGAGCAGTACTTC CASSIVQGRAYEQYF
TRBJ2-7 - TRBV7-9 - TGTGCCGGAGCCGACGACCGCCGTAGCAGCGAGCAGTACTTC CAGADDRRSSEQYF
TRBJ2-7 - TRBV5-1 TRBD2 TGCGCCAGCAGCGTGACTAGCGGGGCCAACGAGCAGTACTTC CASSVTSGANEQYF
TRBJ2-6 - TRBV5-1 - TGCGCCAGCAGCGGCGGTCGCTGGGGGGCCAACGTCCTGACTTTC CASSGGRWGANVLTF
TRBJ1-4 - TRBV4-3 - TGCGCCAGCAGCCCGAGAGGGCAGCTTAATGAAAAACTGTTTTTT CASSPRGQLNEKLFF
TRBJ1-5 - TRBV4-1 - TGCGCCAGCAGCCAAGGCTTCTTGGGCAGGGTAAACGGTCAGCCCCAGCATTTT CASSQGFLGRVNGQPQHF
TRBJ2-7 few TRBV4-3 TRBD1 TGCGCCAGCAGCCAAGGGACAGGGGAGTCCTACGAGCAGTACTTC CASSQGTGESYEQYF
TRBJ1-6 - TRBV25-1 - TGTGCCAGCAGTGATGGGAGCTCCTATAATTCACCCCTCCACTTT CASSDGSSYNSPLHF
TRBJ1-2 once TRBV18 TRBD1 TGTGCCAGCTCACCACCGGGACAGGGAGCCTATGGCTACACCTTC CASSPPGQGAYGYTF
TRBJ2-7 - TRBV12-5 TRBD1 TGTGCTAGTGGTTTCAGGGGGGAGCAGTACTTC CASGFRGEQYF
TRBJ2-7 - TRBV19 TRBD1 TGTGCCAGTAGTATAGCAGGGGGCGGCTACGAGCAGTACTTC CASSIAGGGYEQYF
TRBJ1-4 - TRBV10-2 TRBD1 TGCGCCAGCAACCAGGGGGAGAAACTGTTTTTT CASNQGEKLFF